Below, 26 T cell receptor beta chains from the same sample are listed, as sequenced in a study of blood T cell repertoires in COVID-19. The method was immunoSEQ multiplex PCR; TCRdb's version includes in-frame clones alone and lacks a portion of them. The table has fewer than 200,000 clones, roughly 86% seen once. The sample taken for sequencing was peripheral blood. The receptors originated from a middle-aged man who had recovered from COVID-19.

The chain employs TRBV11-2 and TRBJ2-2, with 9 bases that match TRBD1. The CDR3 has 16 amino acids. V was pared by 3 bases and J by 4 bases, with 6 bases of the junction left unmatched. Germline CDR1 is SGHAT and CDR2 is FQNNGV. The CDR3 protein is CASSFTGTGLTGELFF. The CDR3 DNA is TGTGCCAGCAGCTTCACCGGGACAGGGCTCACCGGGGAGCTGTTTTTT. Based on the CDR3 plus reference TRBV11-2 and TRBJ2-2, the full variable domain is EAGVAQSPRYKIIEKRQSVAFWCNPISGHATLYWYQQILGQGPKLLIQFQNNGVVDDSQLPKDRFSAERLKGVDSTLKIQPAKLEDSAVYLCASSFTGTGLTGELFFGEGSRLTVL.

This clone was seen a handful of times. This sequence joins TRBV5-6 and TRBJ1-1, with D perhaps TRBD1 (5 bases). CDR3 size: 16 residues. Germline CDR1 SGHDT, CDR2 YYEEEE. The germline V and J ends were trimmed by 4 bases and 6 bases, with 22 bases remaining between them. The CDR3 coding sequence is TGTGCCAGCAGCGCTAAAATCGGGGGGGTTGGAGCTGAAGCTTTCTTT. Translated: CASSAKIGGVGAEAFF.

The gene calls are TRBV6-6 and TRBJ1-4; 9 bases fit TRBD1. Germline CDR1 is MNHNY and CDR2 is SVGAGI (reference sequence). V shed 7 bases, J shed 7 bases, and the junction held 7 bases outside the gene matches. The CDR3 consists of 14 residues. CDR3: CASTRQGGGEKLFF. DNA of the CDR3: TGTGCCAGCACCAGACAGGGGGGAGGTGAAAAACTGTTTTTT.

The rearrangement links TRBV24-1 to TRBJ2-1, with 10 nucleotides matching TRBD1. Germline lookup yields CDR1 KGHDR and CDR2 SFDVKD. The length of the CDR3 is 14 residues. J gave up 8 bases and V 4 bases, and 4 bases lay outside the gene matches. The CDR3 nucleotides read TGTGCCACCAGTGACCCCGACAGGGGGCATGAGCAGTTCTTC. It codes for CATSDPDRGHEQFF.

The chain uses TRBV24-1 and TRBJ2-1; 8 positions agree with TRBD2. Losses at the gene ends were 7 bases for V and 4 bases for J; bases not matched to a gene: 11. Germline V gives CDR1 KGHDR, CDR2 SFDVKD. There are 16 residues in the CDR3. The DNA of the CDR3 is TGTGCCACCAGGGACCATCGGGGGGGGACATACAATGAGCAGTTCTTC. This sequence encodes CATRDHRGGTYNEQFF.

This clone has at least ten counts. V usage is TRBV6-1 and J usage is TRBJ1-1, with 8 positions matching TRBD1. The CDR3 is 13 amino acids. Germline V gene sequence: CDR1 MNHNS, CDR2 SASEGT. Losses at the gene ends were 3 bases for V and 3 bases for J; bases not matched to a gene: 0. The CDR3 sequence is CASSDRGHTEAFF. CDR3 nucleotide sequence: TGTGCCAGCAGTGACAGGGGGCACACTGAAGCTTTCTTT.

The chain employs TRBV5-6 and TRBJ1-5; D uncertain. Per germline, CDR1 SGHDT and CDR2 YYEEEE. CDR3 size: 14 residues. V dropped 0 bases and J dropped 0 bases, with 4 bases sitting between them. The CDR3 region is CASSLAYSNQPQHF. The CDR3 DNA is TGTGCCAGCAGCTTGGCGTATAGCAATCAGCCCCAGCATTTT.

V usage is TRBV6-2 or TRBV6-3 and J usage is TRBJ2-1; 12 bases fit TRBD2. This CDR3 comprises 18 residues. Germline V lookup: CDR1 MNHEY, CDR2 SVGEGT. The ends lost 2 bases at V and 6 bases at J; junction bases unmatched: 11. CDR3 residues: CASSYPLAGGPTSNEQFF. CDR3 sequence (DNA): TGTGCCAGCAGTTACCCCCTAGCGGGAGGGCCTACCTCCAATGAGCAGTTCTTC.

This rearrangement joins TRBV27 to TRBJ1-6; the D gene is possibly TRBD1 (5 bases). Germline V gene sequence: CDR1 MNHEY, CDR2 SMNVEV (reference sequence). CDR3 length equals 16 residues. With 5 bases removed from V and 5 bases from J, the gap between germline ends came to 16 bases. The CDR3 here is CASSRGTRSDNSPLHF. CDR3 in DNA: TGTGCCAGCAGTCGCGGGACTCGGTCCGATAATTCACCCCTCCACTTT.

CDR3 amino acids: CASSRASSGNTIYF. DNA for the CDR3: TGTGCCAGTAGTAGGGCCTCCTCTGGAAACACCATATATTTT. V and J are TRBV19 and TRBJ1-3; D is unresolved. This CDR3 has 14 amino acids. Trimming removed 4 bases at V and 0 bases at J, with 7 bases between. Germline CDR1 LNHDA, CDR2 SQIVND (reference sequence).

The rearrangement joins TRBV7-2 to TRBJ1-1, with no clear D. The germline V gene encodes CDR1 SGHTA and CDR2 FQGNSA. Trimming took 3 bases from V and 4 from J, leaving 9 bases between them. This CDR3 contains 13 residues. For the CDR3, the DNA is TGTGCCAGCAGCTTCATGGAGAGCACTGAAGCTTTCTTT. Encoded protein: CASSFMESTEAFF.

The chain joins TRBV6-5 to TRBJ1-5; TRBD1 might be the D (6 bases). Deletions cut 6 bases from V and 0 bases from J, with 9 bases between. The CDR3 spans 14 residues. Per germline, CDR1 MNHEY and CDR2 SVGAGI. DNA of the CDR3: TGTGCCAGCAGCCGGGACATTAGCAATCAGCCCCAGCATTTT. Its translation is CASSRDISNQPQHF.

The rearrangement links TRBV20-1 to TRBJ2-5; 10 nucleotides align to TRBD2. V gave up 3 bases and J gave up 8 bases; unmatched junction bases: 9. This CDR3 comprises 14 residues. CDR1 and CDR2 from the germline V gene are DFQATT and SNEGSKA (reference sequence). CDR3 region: CSASPSSGGGTQYF. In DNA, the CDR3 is TGCAGTGCTAGTCCCTCTAGCGGGGGAGGTACCCAGTACTTC.

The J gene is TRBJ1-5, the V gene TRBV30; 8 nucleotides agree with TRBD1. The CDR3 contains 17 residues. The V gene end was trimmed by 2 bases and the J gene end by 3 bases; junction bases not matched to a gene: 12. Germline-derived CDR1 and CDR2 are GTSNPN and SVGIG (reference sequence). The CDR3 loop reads CAWSKGARGQINQPQHF. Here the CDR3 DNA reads TGTGCCTGGAGTAAGGGGGCCAGGGGGCAGATCAATCAGCCCCAGCATTTT.

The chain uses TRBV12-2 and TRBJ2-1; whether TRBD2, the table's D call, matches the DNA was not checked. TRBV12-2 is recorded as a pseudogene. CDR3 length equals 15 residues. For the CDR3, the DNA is TGTGCAAGTCGCCGGGGACTAGCGGGGGGAAATGAGCAGTTCTTC. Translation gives CASRRGLAGGNEQFF.

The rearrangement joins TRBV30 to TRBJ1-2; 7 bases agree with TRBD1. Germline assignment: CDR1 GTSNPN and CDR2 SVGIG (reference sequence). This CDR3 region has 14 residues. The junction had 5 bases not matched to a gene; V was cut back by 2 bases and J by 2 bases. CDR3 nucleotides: TGTGCCTGGAGTCGGGACAGCATAAACTATGGCTACACCTTC. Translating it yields CAWSRDSINYGYTF.

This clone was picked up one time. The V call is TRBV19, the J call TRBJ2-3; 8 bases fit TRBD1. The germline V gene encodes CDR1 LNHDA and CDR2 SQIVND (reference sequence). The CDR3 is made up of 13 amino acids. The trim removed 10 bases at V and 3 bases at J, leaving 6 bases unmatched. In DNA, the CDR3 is TGTGCCACCCAGGACAGGGCAACAGATACGCAGTATTTT. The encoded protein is CATQDRATDTQYF.

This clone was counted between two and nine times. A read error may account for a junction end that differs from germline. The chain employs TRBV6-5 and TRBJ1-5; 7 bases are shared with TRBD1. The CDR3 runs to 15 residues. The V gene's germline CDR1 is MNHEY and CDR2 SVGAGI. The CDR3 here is CASIYQGGSNQPQHF. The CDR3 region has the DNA TGTGCCAGCATTTACCAGGGGGGCAGCAATCAGCCCCAGCATTTT.

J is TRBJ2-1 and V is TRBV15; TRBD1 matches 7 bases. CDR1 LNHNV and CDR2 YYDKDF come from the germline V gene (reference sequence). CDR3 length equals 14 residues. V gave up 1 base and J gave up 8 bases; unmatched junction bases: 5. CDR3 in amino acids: CATSRVQGRDEQFF. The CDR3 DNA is TGTGCCACCAGCAGAGTACAGGGGCGGGATGAGCAGTTCTTC.

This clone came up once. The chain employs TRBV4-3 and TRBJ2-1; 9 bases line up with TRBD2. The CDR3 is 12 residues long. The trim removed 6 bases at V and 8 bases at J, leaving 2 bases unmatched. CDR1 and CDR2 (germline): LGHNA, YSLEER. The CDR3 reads CASRGLADEQFF. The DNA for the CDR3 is TGCGCCAGCAGGGGACTAGCCGATGAGCAGTTCTTC.

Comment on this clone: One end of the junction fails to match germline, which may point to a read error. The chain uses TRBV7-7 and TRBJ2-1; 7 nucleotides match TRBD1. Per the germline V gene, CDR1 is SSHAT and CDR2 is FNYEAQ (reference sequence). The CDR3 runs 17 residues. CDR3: CASTLEDRAWTYNEQFF. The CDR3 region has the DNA TGTGCTAGCACCCTCGAAGACAGGGCCTGGACCTACAATGAGCAGTTCTTC.

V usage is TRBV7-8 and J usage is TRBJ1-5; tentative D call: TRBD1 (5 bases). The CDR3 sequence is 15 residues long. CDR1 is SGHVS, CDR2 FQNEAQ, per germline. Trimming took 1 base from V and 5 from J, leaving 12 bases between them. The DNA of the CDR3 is TGTGCCAGCAGCTTAGGGGGCGGGGGATATCAGCCCCAGCATTTT. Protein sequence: CASSLGGGGYQPQHF.

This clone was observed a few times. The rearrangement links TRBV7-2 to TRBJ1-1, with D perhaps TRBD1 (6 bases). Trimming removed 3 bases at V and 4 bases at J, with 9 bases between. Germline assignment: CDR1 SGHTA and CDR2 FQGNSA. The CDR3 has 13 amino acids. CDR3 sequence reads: CASSFRGGTEAFF. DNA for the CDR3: TGTGCCAGCAGCTTTCGAGGGGGCACTGAAGCTTTCTTT.

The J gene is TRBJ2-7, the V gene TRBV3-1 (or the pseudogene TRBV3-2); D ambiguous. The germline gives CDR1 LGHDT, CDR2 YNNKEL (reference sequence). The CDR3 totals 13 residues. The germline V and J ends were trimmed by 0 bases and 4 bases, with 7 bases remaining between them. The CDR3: CASSQDYRYEQYF. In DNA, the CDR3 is TGTGCCAGCAGCCAAGATTATCGGTACGAGCAGTACTTC.

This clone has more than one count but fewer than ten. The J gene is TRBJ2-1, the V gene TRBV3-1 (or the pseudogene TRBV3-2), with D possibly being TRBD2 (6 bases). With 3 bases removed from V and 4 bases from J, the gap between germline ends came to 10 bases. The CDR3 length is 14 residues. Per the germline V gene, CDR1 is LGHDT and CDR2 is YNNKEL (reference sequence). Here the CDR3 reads CASSHPGRYNEQFF. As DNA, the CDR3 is TGTGCCAGCAGCCACCCCGGGAGATACAATGAGCAGTTCTTC.

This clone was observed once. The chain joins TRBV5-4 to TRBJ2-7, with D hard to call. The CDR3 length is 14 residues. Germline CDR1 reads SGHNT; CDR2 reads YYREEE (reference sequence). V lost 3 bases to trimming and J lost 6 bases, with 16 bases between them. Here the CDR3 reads CASSSNLILGEQYF. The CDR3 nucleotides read TGTGCCAGCAGCTCAAATCTCATCCTAGGCGAGCAGTACTTC.